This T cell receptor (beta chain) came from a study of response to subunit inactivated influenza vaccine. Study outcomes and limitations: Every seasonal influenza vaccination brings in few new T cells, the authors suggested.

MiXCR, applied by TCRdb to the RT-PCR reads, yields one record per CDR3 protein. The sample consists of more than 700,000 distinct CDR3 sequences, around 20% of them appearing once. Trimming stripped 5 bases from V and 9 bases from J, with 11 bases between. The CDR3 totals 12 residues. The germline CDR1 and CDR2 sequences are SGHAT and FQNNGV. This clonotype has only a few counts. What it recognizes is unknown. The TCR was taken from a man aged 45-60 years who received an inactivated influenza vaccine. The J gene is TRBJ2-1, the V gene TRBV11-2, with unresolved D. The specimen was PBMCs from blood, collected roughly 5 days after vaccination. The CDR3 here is CASSLDVFEQFF. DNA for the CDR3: TGTGCCAGCAGCCTCGACGTGTTTGAGCAGTTCTTC.